These T cell receptor beta chains were read from a single sample in a study of response to subunit inactivated influenza vaccine. TCRdb reprocessed the RT-PCR reads via MiXCR and lists one record per CDR3 protein. Of almost 600,000 distinct CDR3 sequences in the sample, around 15% were seen once. This specimen was PBMCs from blood, taken 12 days after vaccination. These receptors were obtained from a man aged 50-60 years who received an inactivated influenza vaccine. The CDR3 runs from the conserved cysteine through the conserved F or W. Each record gives: clone size, J gene, V gene, D gene, CDR3 DNA, CDR3 protein. D genes are given only for firm matches. Clone size appears in some rows only: once, few, many, or a class for an expanded clone.

>-|TRBJ1-4|TRBV9|-
TGTGCCAGCAGCGAGTCCCCGGCTGAGAATGAAAAACTGTTTTTT
CASSESPAENEKLFF
>few|TRBJ2-7|TRBV7-2|TRBD2
TGTGCCAGCAGCTTAGGACTAGCGGGACTCTCCTACGAGCAGTACTTC
CASSLGLAGLSYEQYF
>-|TRBJ1-6|TRBV28|-
TGTGCCAGCAGTTCACCCGGGACGAGATCACCCCTCCACTTT
CASSSPGTRSPLHF
>few|TRBJ1-5|TRBV5-1|-
TGCGCCAGCAGCAAGGAACGGGACCCACCCACGATAGGGAGCAATCAGCCCCAGCATTTT
CASSKERDPPTIGSNQPQHF
>many|TRBJ2-7|TRBV28|-
TGTGCCAGCAGCTCCCCACAGGGTGCACACGAGGGAGAGCAGTACTTC
CASSSPQGAHEGEQYF
>few|TRBJ1-1|TRBV15|-
TGTGCCACCAGCAGAGTGGGGGACACTGACACTGAAGCTTTCTTT
CATSRVGDTDTEAFF
>few|TRBJ2-3|TRBV12-3/TRBV12-4|TRBD2
TGTGCCAGCAGTCCGGGACTAGCGGTGTCCCCACCCACAGATACGCAGTATTTT
CASSPGLAVSPPTDTQYF
>few|TRBJ2-6|TRBV5-1|-
TGCGCCAGCAGCCCGACTCTTTCTGGGGCCAACGTCCTGACTTTC
CASSPTLSGANVLTF
>-|TRBJ2-3|TRBV20-1|-
TGCAGTGCTAGAGCTAGCTTGGGGGCCACAGATACGCAGTATTTT
CSARASLGATDTQYF
>few|TRBJ2-7|TRBV6-1|-
TGTGCCAGCAGACGACAGACTCTAGGGCAGCACGAGCAGTACTTC
CASRRQTLGQHEQYF
>-|TRBJ2-5|TRBV27|TRBD2
TGTGCCAGCGCCGATCCGGGACTAGCGGGGGAAGAGACCCAGTACTTC
CASADPGLAGEETQYF